This record covers a single T cell receptor (beta chain). The use of a sample-barcoded 5' primer and a J-beta primer mix characterized a second PCR of 7 to 11 cycles. TCRdb passed the 5' RACE reads through MiXCR, listing each CDR3 protein once. This sample carries roughly 730,000 distinct CDR3 sequences, more than 55% of them seen once, and the ten largest clones take roughly 25%. The germline V gene has CDR1 DFQATT and CDR2 SNEGSKA (reference sequence). V was clipped by 3 bases and J by 8 bases, with 11 bases between them. This CDR3 has 12 residues. The data originate from a study of blood T cells in healthy people across ages.

This chain connects TRBV20-1 to TRBJ2-1; D unclear. This clonotype originated in a man between 35 and 55 years old in good health. Specimen: blood. This CDR3 is CSASGPRDEQFF. The CDR3 bases are TGCAGTGCTAGCGGGCCCCGGGATGAGCAGTTCTTC.